This is a list of T cell receptor beta chains from one sample in a study of blood T cell repertoires in COVID-19. Assay: immunoSEQ multiplex PCR; the TCRdb copy retains only in-frame clones and omits some. Among 71,000 or so clones, 70% to 85% were seen once, and the ten largest hold roughly 27%. Material: peripheral blood. The receptors stem from a man between 65 and 85 years old with acute or convalescent COVID-19. Both conserved end residues are part of each CDR3. D genes are given only for firm matches. Clone size appears in some rows only: once, few, many, or a class for an expanded clone.

CASSQESSLGNTIYF | TGTGCCAGCAGCCAAGAAAGCTCGCTTGGAAACACCATATATTTT | - | TRBJ1-3 | TRBV3-1/TRBV3-2 | 15 | few
CASSLAGQGAEKLFF | TGCGCCAGCAGCTTGGCGGGACAGGGGGCCGAAAAACTGTTTTTT | TRBD1 | TRBJ1-4 | TRBV5-1 | 15 | -
CASSSGTGGTGGYTF | TGTGCCAGCAGCTCGGGAACAGGGGGCACTGGGGGCTACACCTTC | TRBD1 | TRBJ1-2 | TRBV5-4 | 15 | -
CASSSETGAIAKNIQYF | TGTGCCAGCAGTTCCGAGACAGGGGCTATAGCCAAAAACATTCAGTACTTC | TRBD1 | TRBJ2-4 | TRBV25-1 | 17 | -
CASSLLGQWRSPLHF | TGTGCCAGCAGCCTACTAGGACAGTGGAGATCACCCCTCCACTTT | - | TRBJ1-6 | TRBV7-3 | 15 | -
CASSPWTGVDTQYF | TGTGCCAGCAGCCCCTGGACAGGGGTAGATACGCAGTATTTT | TRBD1 | TRBJ2-3 | TRBV14 | 14 | -
CSSHRGLDEQFF | TGCAGCTCCCACAGGGGGCTGGATGAGCAGTTCTTC | TRBD1 | TRBJ2-1 | TRBV29-1 | 12 | once
CASSSDRGESHTF | TGCGCCAGCAGCTCGGACAGGGGGGAGAGTCACACCTTC | TRBD1 | TRBJ1-2 | TRBV5-1 | 13 | -
CASSGQGRGTEAFF | TGTGCCAGCAGTGGACAGGGGAGGGGGACTGAAGCTTTCTTT | TRBD1 | TRBJ1-1 | TRBV6-2/TRBV6-3 | 14 | -
CASGQGNPNEKLFF | TGCGCCAGCGGACAGGGAAATCCTAATGAAAAACTGTTTTTT | TRBD1 | TRBJ1-4 | TRBV5-1 | 14 | -
CASSLGQGPQETQYF | TGTGCCAGTAGTCTAGGACAGGGACCCCAAGAGACCCAGTACTTC | TRBD1 | TRBJ2-5 | TRBV19 | 15 | -
CASSPGLATTYEQYF | TGTGCCAGCAGCCCGGGACTAGCGACTACCTACGAGCAGTACTTC | TRBD2 | TRBJ2-7 | TRBV7-9 | 15 | -
CASSSSGQGPVPPNQPQHF | TGTGCCAGCAGCTCTTCGGGACAGGGGCCCGTGCCGCCTAATCAGCCCCAGCATTTT | TRBD1 | TRBJ1-5 | TRBV5-6 | 19 | -
CASSVGIYEQYF | TGTGCCAGCAGCGTCGGGATCTACGAGCAGTACTTC | - | TRBJ2-7 | TRBV13 | 12 | -
CASSQTGVGDTQYF | TGTGCCAGCAGCCAAACAGGGGTTGGGGATACGCAGTATTTT | TRBD1 | TRBJ2-3 | TRBV7-2 | 14 | -
CASSLDSYGYTF | TGTGCCAGCAGCTTAGACAGCTATGGCTACACCTTC | - | TRBJ1-2 | TRBV7-8 | 12 | -
CASSQDRVGTGALNTEAFF | TGTGCCAGCAGCCAAGATAGGGTAGGGACAGGGGCGTTGAACACTGAAGCTTTCTTT | TRBD1 | TRBJ1-1 | TRBV3-1/TRBV3-2 | 19 | -
CSAVHNEKLFF | TGCAGTGCTGTTCATAATGAAAAACTGTTTTTT | - | TRBJ1-4 | TRBV20-1 | 11 | -
CASSLVLGSYEQYF | TGTGCCAGCAGCTTAGTTCTGGGGAGCTACGAGCAGTACTTC | - | TRBJ2-7 | TRBV7-2 | 14 | -
CASTGPGGETQYF | TGTGCCAGCACTGGACCCGGGGGAGAGACCCAGTACTTC | - | TRBJ2-5 | TRBV6-4 | 13 | -
CASSGDLDGATDTQYF | TGTGCCAGCAGCGGGGATCTAGATGGGGCCACAGATACGCAGTATTTT | - | TRBJ2-3 | TRBV9 | 16 | -
CASSSTGASPLHF | TGTGCCAGCAGTTCGACAGGGGCTTCACCCCTCCACTTT | TRBD1 | TRBJ1-6 | TRBV6-2/TRBV6-3 | 13 | -
CASRIAGFSYEQYF | TGTGCCAGCCGCATAGCGGGTTTCTCCTACGAGCAGTACTTC | TRBD2 | TRBJ2-7 | TRBV27 | 14 | -
CASSRGPRTSGYEQYF | TGTGCCAGCAGCAGAGGACCTAGGACTAGCGGCTACGAGCAGTACTTC | TRBD2 | TRBJ2-7 | TRBV11-2 | 16 | -
CASSYSSSGSYEQFF | TGTGCCAGCAGTTACTCGTCTAGCGGGAGCTATGAGCAGTTCTTC | TRBD2 | TRBJ2-1 | TRBV6-5 | 15 | -
CASSLERSREGSYEQYF | TGTGCCAGCAGCTTAGAAAGGAGTCGGGAGGGATCCTACGAGCAGTACTTC | TRBD2 | TRBJ2-7 | TRBV7-3 | 17 | few
CASSSSRTGFGGYTF | TGTGCCAGCAGTTCCAGCCGGACAGGTTTCGGTGGCTACACCTTC | TRBD1 | TRBJ1-2 | TRBV27 | 15 | -
CASSQGYSRQGAFF | TGTGCCAGCAGCCAAGGGTACTCTCGACAGGGCGCTTTCTTT | TRBD1 | TRBJ1-1 | TRBV14 | 14 | -
CASSSRTVTHQETQYF | TGTGCCAGCAGTTCGAGGACAGTTACCCACCAAGAGACCCAGTACTTC | - | TRBJ2-5 | TRBV28 | 16 | -
CAWSVRESGYTF | TGTGCCTGGAGTGTACGGGAATCTGGCTACACCTTC | - | TRBJ1-2 | TRBV30 | 12 | -
CASSRDREETQYF | TGTGCCAGCAGTAGGGACAGGGAAGAGACCCAGTACTTC | TRBD1 | TRBJ2-5 | TRBV6-2/TRBV6-3 | 13 | -
CASSLRASGRQFF | TGTGCCAGCAGTTTAAGGGCTAGCGGGCGGCAGTTCTTC | TRBD2 | TRBJ2-1 | TRBV27 | 13 | once
CASSVRNEQFF | TGTGCCAGCAGCGTCCGCAATGAGCAGTTCTTC | - | TRBJ2-1 | TRBV9 | 11 | -
CASSFAGGPNEQFF | TGTGCCAGCAGCTTTGCGGGAGGGCCCAATGAGCAGTTCTTC | TRBD2 | TRBJ2-1 | TRBV11-1 | 14 | once
CASSKARGTGGVTDEQYF | TGTGCCAGCAGCAAAGCGAGGGGGACAGGGGGCGTCACGGACGAGCAGTACTTC | - | TRBJ2-7 | TRBV21-1 | 18 | -
CSASGVGVLAGRTQYF | TGCAGTGCTAGTGGCGTAGGGGTACTAGCGGGCCGGACCCAGTACTTC | TRBD2 | TRBJ2-5 | TRBV20-1 | 16 | -
CASSIIADVGELFF | TGTGCCAGCAGCATTATAGCGGACGTCGGGGAGCTGTTTTTT | - | TRBJ2-2 | TRBV11-2 | 14 | -
CASSLRLAAYYEQYF | TGCGCCAGCAGCTTGAGGCTAGCGGCCTACTACGAGCAGTACTTC | TRBD2 | TRBJ2-7 | TRBV5-1 | 15 | once
CASSQDSAGANVLTF | TGCGCCAGCAGCCAAGACAGCGCTGGGGCCAACGTCCTGACTTTC | - | TRBJ2-6 | TRBV4-1 | 15 | -
CASSMGQEPSTDTQYF | TGTGCCAGTAGTATGGGACAGGAGCCTAGCACAGATACGCAGTATTTT | TRBD1 | TRBJ2-3 | TRBV19 | 16 | once
CASSLGGPRTDTQYF | TGTGCCAGCAGTTTAGGCGGGCCAAGGACAGATACGCAGTATTTT | - | TRBJ2-3 | TRBV27 | 15 | -